The 14 T cell receptor beta chains given below trace back to one sample, sequenced in a study of human T cells and chemical hapten exposure. TCRdb reanalysed the RACE reads using MiXCR and keeps one entry per CDR3 protein. This sample has 89,000 or so distinct CDR3 sequences; around 7% occur once, and the top ten carry approximately 1.2%. The time point: patch test 2, 6 weeks after DPC sensitization. The sample's treatment: therapeutic diphenylcyclopropenone sensitization with weekly scalp DPC. The source material was whole blood, sampled in connection with sensitization to the hapten diphenylcyclopropenone (DPC). Every receptor here comes from a woman under 40 with alopecia areata. Some clones in this sample may be carry-over from other donors' samples.

This clonotype showed up just a few times. The chain has TRBV15 and TRBJ2-7; D gene uncertain. Trimming shortened V by 3 bases and J by 2 bases, and 14 bases separated the two germline ends. Germline CDR1 and CDR2: LNHNV and YYDKDF (reference sequence). The CDR3 contains 15 residues. Written as DNA, the CDR3 is TGTGCCACCAGCAGCGTAGGAACTATGGCCTACGAGCAGTACTTC. It yields the protein CATSSVGTMAYEQYF.

V and J are TRBV14 and TRBJ2-6; 8 positions agree with TRBD1. Germline CDR1 is SGHDN and CDR2 is FVKESK. Trimming cost V 6 bases and J 0 bases; bases outside gene matches: 10. The CDR3 runs 18 residues. The CDR3 coding sequence is TGTGCCAGCAGAAATACAGGGGGTGGTCCCTCTGGGGCCAACGTCCTGACTTTC. Its protein is CASRNTGGGPSGANVLTF.

The chain has TRBV20-1 and TRBJ2-5; the match to TRBD2 covers 14 bases. The CDR3 has 15 amino acids. Germline V gene data show CDR1 as DFQATT and CDR2 as SNEGSKA (reference sequence). V was pared by 5 bases and J by 2 bases, with 4 bases of the junction left unmatched. CDR3 nucleotides: TGCAGTGCTTGGACTAGCGGGGGGCCACAAGAGACCCAGTACTTC. Protein: CSAWTSGGPQETQYF.

This clonotype came up many times. This sequence joins TRBV2 and TRBJ1-1; D uncertain. Deletions cut 3 bases from V and 10 bases from J, with 12 bases between. CDR3 length: 12 amino acids. Germline CDR1 and CDR2: SNHLY and FYNNEI. The CDR3 reads CASSDWGNGAFF. The CDR3 DNA is TGTGCCAGCAGTGATTGGGGAAACGGAGCTTTCTTT.

The J gene is TRBJ1-2, the V gene TRBV5-1; D ambiguous. Germline CDR1 SGHRS, CDR2 YFSETQ. V was trimmed by 5 bases and J by 2 bases, leaving 10 bases between them. CDR3 length: 13 amino acids. This CDR3 reads CASSLRGNYGYTF. The CDR3 coding sequence is TGCGCCAGCAGTTTGCGGGGAAACTATGGCTACACCTTC.

Ten or more counts support this clonotype. This chain joins TRBV6-5 and TRBJ2-4, with a tentative D call TRBD1 (5 bases). The CDR3 extends over 16 amino acids. Germline CDR1 MNHEY, CDR2 SVGAGI. The V end lost 2 bases, the J end lost 1 base, and 12 bases lay between the germline ends. CDR3 DNA sequence: TGTGCCAGCAGTTACGGGGCAGCGTCCGCCAAAAACATTCAGTACTTC. Protein product: CASSYGAASAKNIQYF.

Turning to this clonotype: It may be a read error: a sequence one base away is much more abundant. The V and J genes are TRBV3-1 and TRBJ2-1, with 7 bases that match TRBD1. This CDR3 contains 20 residues. Germline loops: CDR1 LGHDT, CDR2 YNNKEL (reference sequence). DNA of the CDR3: TGTGCCAGCAGCCAATCTTTTCCCAGGACAGGCCACACCCGTTACAATGTGCAGTTCTTC. Translated, it gives CASSQSFPRTGHTRYNVQFF.

In the case of this clonotype: A much more abundant neighbour one base away suggests this may be a read error. This rearrangement joins TRBV5-1 to TRBJ2-7, with a tentative D call TRBD2 (5 bases). The CDR3 has 12 amino acids. CDR1 SGHRS and CDR2 YFSETQ come from the germline V gene. The CDR3 sequence: CANSPGRGEQYF. The CDR3 nucleotides are TGCGCCAACAGCCCGGGTCGAGGGGAGCAGTACTTC.

This clonotype was seen a handful of times. The chain links TRBV30 to TRBJ1-1; D call uncertain. Per the germline V gene, CDR1 is GTSNPN and CDR2 is SVGIG (reference sequence). The CDR3 covers 12 residues. V shed 4 bases and J shed 1 base, with 7 bases lying between them. The CDR3, as DNA: TGTGCCTGGACCGGCCCGAACACTGAAGCTTTCTTT. The encoded protein is CAWTGPNTEAFF.

This clonotype appeared many times. V gene TRBV15 combines with J gene TRBJ2-7; D might be TRBD1 (6 bases). The germline CDR1 and CDR2 sequences are LNHNV and YYDKDF (reference sequence). Deletions cut 3 bases from V and 6 bases from J, with 12 bases between. The length of the CDR3 is 13 residues. In DNA, the CDR3 is TGTGCCACCAGCAGGGACAGACTGAGCGAGCAGTACTTC. It codes for CATSRDRLSEQYF.

Ten or more counts support this clonotype. The chain has TRBV2 and TRBJ2-4; possibly TRBD2 for D (6 bases). This CDR3 has 16 residues. Germline lookup yields CDR1 SNHLY and CDR2 FYNNEI. Trimming pared 8 bases from V and 0 bases from J, leaving 17 bases between. The CDR3 is CASHGAAGIAKNIQYF. The CDR3 bases are TGTGCCAGCCACGGGGCGGCGGGAATAGCCAAAAACATTCAGTACTTC.

This rearrangement joins TRBV6-2 or TRBV6-3 to TRBJ1-2, with D maybe TRBD1 (5 bases). Looked up from germline, CDR1 is MNHEY and CDR2 is SVGEGT. V was shortened by 5 bases and J by 7 bases, with 8 bases between the two germline ends. The CDR3 spans 11 residues. CDR3 sequence reads: CASSTGFGYTF. The CDR3 DNA follows: TGTGCCAGCAGTACAGGCTTTGGCTACACCTTC.

This chain links TRBV3-1 with TRBJ2-4, with D perhaps TRBD2 (6 bases). From germline, CDR1 is LGHDT and CDR2 YNNKEL (reference sequence). V was clipped by 0 bases and J by 8 bases, with 23 bases between them. The CDR3 consists of 18 residues. The CDR3 protein is CASSQELQGGSGRDIQYF. The CDR3 nucleotides read TGTGCCAGCAGCCAAGAATTGCAGGGAGGAAGTGGAAGGGACATTCAGTACTTC. Together with reference TRBV3-1 and TRBJ2-4, the CDR3 gives the full variable domain: DTAVSQTPKYLVTQMGNDKSIKCEQNLGHDTMYWYKQDSKKFLKIMFSYNNKELIINETVPNRFSPKSPDKAHLNLHINSLELGDSAVYFCASSQELQGGSGRDIQYFGAGTRLSVL.

The V call is TRBV7-9, the J call TRBJ1-1, with 7 bases identical to TRBD1. J gave up 7 bases and V 5 bases, and 4 bases lay outside the gene matches. Germline V CDR1 and CDR2: SEHNR, FQNEAQ (reference sequence). This CDR3 has 12 amino acids. CDR3 sequence: CASSQTGLEAFF. CDR3 DNA: TGTGCCAGCAGCCAGACAGGGCTTGAAGCTTTCTTT. The variable domain in full, completed from reference TRBV7-9 and TRBJ1-1, reads DTGVSQNPRHKITKRGQNVTFRCDPISEHNRLYWYRQTLGQGPEFLTYFQNEAQLEKSRLLSDRFSAERPKGSFSTLEIQRTEQGDSAMYLCASSQTGLEAFFGQGTRLTVV.